This T cell receptor beta chain was observed in a study of monozygotic twins with inflammatory bowel disease (dated by TCRdb to the late 2010s). Turning to the overall study: The full study comprised 30 or so monozygotic twin pairs: nine German pairs (four IBD-concordant, five IBD-discordant) and 19 IBD-discordant Danish pairs. Each individual had, on average, about 151 000 unique TCRalpha sequences and 181 000 unique TCRbeta sequences available for analysis. Disease-associated traits were sought mainly through comparisons between IBD patients and their genetically identical healthy co-twins within discordant pairs.

Worth noting for this clonotype: This receptor's antigen is unknown.

From each donor, a roughly 2.5 ml peripheral blood sample was drawn into PAXgene tubes and stored at -80 degrees C. Without any T cell sorting, total RNA was extracted from whole blood using the PAXgene blood miRNA kit on an automated QIAcube. Peripheral blood from monozygotic twin pairs who were concordant or discordant for inflammatory bowel disease underwent deep TCRalpha and TCRbeta repertoire profiling using unique molecular barcoding. Smoking habits were recorded for all twin pairs, and each individual was classified as a current, former or never smoker. The protocol used for the library was 5' RACE. The input for every TCR library was 3500 ng of total RNA. cDNA was synthesized with SMARTScribe reverse transcriptase in eight separate reactions per sample. Unique molecular identifiers containing a 6-nucleotide sample barcode were introduced through template switching during cDNA synthesis. Two nested PCRs of about 16 and 10 cycles amplified the TCRalpha and TCRbeta cDNA, and bead purification followed each PCR. Before amplification, the cDNA was treated with uracil DNA-glycosylase and purified using the QIAquick PCR purification kit. The second PCR added Illumina TruSeq-compatible adapters along with sample-specific barcodes. TapeStation and Qubit were used to check library quality and concentration, and 5 ng of each library went into the pool. Sequencing of the pooled libraries was done on an Illumina HiSeq2500 single-index Rapid Run using custom sequencing primers and 2 x 100 bp reads. From the authors' description of their analysis: UMI-based consensus assembly with MiGEC version 1.2.6 was used to correct PCR and sequencing errors. MiXCR version 2.1.1 was used to carry out V(D)J alignment, clonotype assembly and CDR3 extraction. Gene usage, clonotype sharing and MAIT/NKT TCR abundance were normalised by analysing the top 1000, 10 000 and 20 000 clonotypes per sample. After downsampling to 27 000 UMIs, diversity was calculated as the inverse Simpson index using the vegan R package. Paired Mann-Whitney U tests were applied to discordant twin pairs, and Benjamini-Hochberg correction was used for multiple testing. TCRdb reanalyzed the reads, keeping one entry per CDR3 protein sequence and omitting DNA. These V and J calls originate from TCRdb's pipeline instead of the authors' own analysis. The sample's table covers roughly 200,000 distinct CDR3 sequences. Jointly, the top ten make up 1.5% to 2% of the sample.

The full study reports these points: The analysis was unable to tell different T cell subtypes apart. No difference in repertoire similarity was observed between concordant and discordant twins, possibly owing to limited statistical power. IBD patients had lower TCRbeta repertoire diversity, measured by the inverse Simpson index, than their healthy co-twins. Fewer clonotypes were shared with other individuals by IBD patients than by healthy twins, most markedly in patients showing signs of disease activity. The results gave no support for a single strong signal or clonotype linked to IBD. Because patients received different immunosuppressive treatments, the repertoires may have picked up extra background noise and variability between individuals.

The CDR3 starts with the cysteine, ends with the phenylalanine, and has 14 residues. No DNA has been recorded. The germline V gene gives CDR1 as SGHDT and CDR2 as YYEEEE. The chain couples TRBV5-6 to TRBJ1-1; TCRdb proposes TRBD1, but this gene call is untestable without DNA. This sequence was found in a human donor with ulcerative colitis or Crohn's disease, or a healthy co-twin of an affected twin (not recorded which). Input material: blood. The CDR3 protein sequence reads: CASSMTQGNTEAFF.